The T cell receptor beta chain described here comes from a study of shared clonotypes between healthy human individuals. Study-level results: Among a few donors, roughly 5.4% of naive CD4 clonotypes were found in common.

The CDR3 is made up of 15 amino acids. Germline CDR1 reads SGHNT; CDR2 reads YYREEE (reference sequence). V lost 4 bases and J lost 4, with 17 bases in between. Measured with immunoSEQ multiplex PCR; TCRdb has only the in-frame clones, and not every one. The sample lists 1.4 million or so clones; around 98.5% were seen once. As concerns this clone: Its specificity is unknown.

The sample consisted of naive CD4+ T cells sorted from blood. Subset reported: CD45RA+ positively selected. V usage is TRBV5-4 and J usage is TRBJ1-2; D is unclear. The source is a man aged 25-45 years in good health. This chain's CDR3 is CASSPPSTKGYGYTF. CDR3 in DNA: TGTGCCAGCAGCCCACCGTCCACCAAGGGCTATGGCTACACCTTC.